These 19 T cell receptor beta chains came from one sample sequenced in a study of T-cell memory formation after mild COVID-19 (dated by TCRdb to about 2021). The receptor library was made with 5' RACE. Instrument used: Illumina NovaSeq 6000. The raw public reads went through TCRdb reprocessing: fastp at Q25, MiXCR clone calling, in-frame beta chains kept. Entries are consolidated by CDR3 protein sequence, retaining the most common genes and DNA. The sample table contains about 400,000 distinct CDR3 sequences; only one count was recorded for about 16% of them. Roughly 21% of the sample belongs to the ten largest clones. The source material was PBMCs or a T cell subset sorted from them (not recorded which). These receptors were collected from a man aged 18 to 30 who had mild COVID-19 (a few samples of this study predate the infection). The sample titles of this study are shuffled in the database, so cell type and time point are left out; the donor was told from shared clones.

This chain joins TRBV18 and TRBJ2-3; TRBD2 aligns across 8 bases. Trimming took 1 base from V and 0 from J; bases not matched to a gene: 3. Germline lookup yields CDR1 KGHSH and CDR2 LQKENI. The length of the CDR3 is 16 residues. The CDR3 DNA follows: TGTGCCAGCTCACCACAAGTAGCGGGGAGCACAGATACGCAGTATTTT. It translates to CASSPQVAGSTDTQYF.

This clonotype has more than one count but fewer than ten. The CDR3 here is CASSHPQPTDTQYF. For the CDR3, the DNA is TGCGCCAGCAGCCATCCTCAACCCACAGATACGCAGTATTTT. The chain links TRBV4-1 to TRBJ2-3, with D uncertain. Germline loops: CDR1 MGHRA, CDR2 YSYEKL. The CDR3 extends over 14 amino acids. Trimming removed 3 bases from V and 2 bases from J, with 9 bases in between.

In its sample, this clonotype was seen a few times. This chain's CDR3 is CASSFLSGGAGDTQYF. In DNA, the CDR3 is TGTGCCAGCAGCTTTCTGAGCGGGGGGGCCGGAGATACGCAGTATTTT. The chain links TRBV7-9 to TRBJ2-3, with TRBD2 identical over 10 bases. The CDR3 extends over 16 amino acids. Germline assignment: CDR1 SEHNR and CDR2 FQNEAQ (reference sequence). V was clipped by 3 bases and J by 5 bases; unmatched bases: 8.

The table lists this clonotype with a few counts. The genes are TRBV29-1 and TRBJ1-1, with D perhaps matching TRBD1 (5 bases). CDR1 and CDR2 (germline): SQVTM, ANQGSEA. This CDR3 spans 13 amino acids. Here the CDR3 DNA reads TGCAGTCATACGGTCCAGGGAGGAACTGAAGCTTTCTTT. Encoded protein: CSHTVQGGTEAFF.

The chain joins TRBV10-3 to TRBJ1-1, with D possibly being TRBD1 (5 bases). From germline, CDR1 is ENHRY and CDR2 SYGVKD. The CDR3 length is 13 residues. The V end lost 2 bases, the J end lost 7 bases, and 11 bases lay between the germline ends. CDR3 coding DNA: TGTGCCATCAGTGAGCCCGATAGGGGTGAAGCTTTCTTT. Its translation is CAISEPDRGEAFF.

The CDR3 spells CASSLANGTPQHF. Here the CDR3 DNA reads TGTGCCAGCAGTTTAGCAAACGGGACACCCCAGCATTTT. The chain combines TRBV12-3 or TRBV12-4 with TRBJ1-5, with D possibly being TRBD1 (6 bases). The CDR3 runs 13 residues. Between the trimmed V and J ends, which lost 0 bases and 10 bases, there was a span of 10 bases.

The V gene is TRBV5-1, the J gene TRBJ1-1; D possibly corresponds to TRBD1 (5 bases). Germline V CDR1 and CDR2: SGHRS, YFSETQ. The CDR3 contains 15 residues. The V end was cut by 4 bases, the J end by 1 base, with 14 bases between. In nucleotides, the CDR3 is TGCGCCAGCAGCCTCAGAGGAGGGACGAACACTGAAGCTTTCTTT. Translated: CASSLRGGTNTEAFF.

The rearrangement joins TRBV27 to TRBJ1-4; tentative D call: TRBD1 (6 bases). Between the trimmed V and J ends, which lost 9 bases and 1 base, there was a span of 12 bases. The germline V gene encodes CDR1 MNHEY and CDR2 SMNVEV (reference sequence). This CDR3 has 14 residues. The DNA for the CDR3 is TGTGCCAGTACCTCCAGGGGAACTAATGAAAAACTGTTTTTT. This sequence encodes CASTSRGTNEKLFF.

The chain joins TRBV27 to TRBJ2-3, with a tentative D call TRBD2 (6 bases). The ends were cut back, 3 bases at V and 5 bases at J, with 21 bases in the middle. CDR3 length: 17 residues. Germline values: CDR1 MNHEY, CDR2 SMNVEV (reference sequence). This chain's CDR3 is CASSLHGAIPGLDTQYF. CDR3 DNA: TGTGCCAGCAGTTTGCATGGCGCCATCCCGGGACTAGATACGCAGTATTTT.

The CDR3 DNA reads TGTGCCAGCAGCAAGGGACAGGGAAGCATGGGCACTGAAGCTTTCTTT. Translating it yields CASSKGQGSMGTEAFF. The chain couples TRBV7-9 to TRBJ1-1, with 9 bases aligning to TRBD1. Per germline, CDR1 SEHNR and CDR2 FQNEAQ (reference sequence). The V gene end was trimmed by 5 bases and the J gene end by 4 bases; junction bases not matched to a gene: 11. This CDR3 has 16 residues. The full variable domain, its missing parts supplied by reference TRBV7-9 and TRBJ1-1, is DTGVSQNPRHKITKRGQNVTFRCDPISEHNRLYWYRQTLGQGPEFLTYFQNEAQLEKSRLLSDRFSAERPKGSFSTLEIQRTEQGDSAMYLCASSKGQGSMGTEAFFGQGTRLTVV.

This chain connects TRBV2 to TRBJ2-7, with 8 nucleotides matching TRBD1. Germline loops: CDR1 SNHLY, CDR2 FYNNEI. There are 12 residues in the CDR3. J gave up 7 bases and V 6 bases, and 5 bases lay outside the gene matches. The CDR3 DNA reads TGTGCCAGCAGCAGGGGGCCGAGGGAGCAGTACGTC. Translation: CASSRGPREQYV.

The J gene is TRBJ2-7, the V gene TRBV7-9, with D tentatively TRBD1 or TRBD2 (5 bases each). The V and J ends lost 1 base and 1 base respectively, with 11 bases between them. This CDR3 is 15 amino acids long. Germline V lookup: CDR1 SEHNR, CDR2 FQNEAQ (reference sequence). The CDR3 DNA is TGTGCCAGCAGCTTAGGGTTGGGACGGTCCTACGAGCAGTACTTC. This codes for CASSLGLGRSYEQYF.

The chain links TRBV7-8 to TRBJ1-5; D is uncertain. Germline loops: CDR1 SGHVS, CDR2 FQNEAQ. The CDR3 consists of 16 residues. V shed 1 base and J shed 3 bases, with 13 bases lying between them. The CDR3 region has the DNA TGTGCCAGCAGCTTAGAAAGAGGTGCGGCCAATCAGCCCCAGCATTTT. Encoded protein: CASSLERGAANQPQHF.

Points on this clonotype: One end of the junction varies from germline; a read error may be responsible. The gene calls are TRBV28 and TRBJ2-3; tentatively, D is TRBD2 (6 bases). CDR3 length: 16 amino acids. In germline, CDR1 is MDHEN, CDR2 SYDVKM. DNA of the CDR3: TGTGCCAGTAGCGCCCAGCGGGTAGCTAGCACAGATACACAGTATTTT. Translating it yields CASSAQRVASTDTQYF.

This chain uses TRBV5-1 with TRBJ2-3; the D gene is possibly TRBD2 (6 bases). Germline V gene data show CDR1 as SGHRS and CDR2 as YFSETQ. The V end lost 4 bases, the J end lost 1 base, and 16 bases lay between the germline ends. The CDR3 sequence is 16 residues long. CDR3 sequence: CASSLEGLHRTDTQYF. The DNA of the CDR3 is TGCGCCAGCAGCCTGGAGGGACTTCACCGCACAGATACGCAGTATTTT. Full variable domain (remainder filled in from reference TRBV5-1 and TRBJ2-3): KAGVTQTPRYLIKTRGQQVTLSCSPISGHRSVSWYQQTPGQGLQFLFEYFSETQRNKGNFPGRFSGRQFSNSRSEMNVSTLELGDSALYLCASSLEGLHRTDTQYFGPGTRLTVL.

A few counts support this clonotype. The chain recombines TRBV12-3 or TRBV12-4 with TRBJ2-5, with D possibly matching TRBD2 (5 bases). Trimming took 4 bases from V and 3 from J, leaving 12 bases between them. This CDR3 is built from 14 residues. The CDR3 DNA sequence: TGTGCCAGCAGTTCTCCTCCGGGGAAAGAGACCCAGTACTTC. Residues: CASSSPPGKETQYF.

The table lists this clonotype with many counts. This chain joins TRBV28 and TRBJ1-6; 10 bases fit TRBD1. The CDR3 extends over 17 amino acids. Losses at the gene ends were 2 bases for V and 7 bases for J; bases not matched to a gene: 8. Per germline, CDR1 MDHEN and CDR2 SYDVKM. The CDR3 DNA follows: TGTGCCAGCAGTTTAAGTACCGGACAGGGGGTAAATTCACCCCTCCACTTT. It encodes CASSLSTGQGVNSPLHF.

This clonotype showed up many times. The gene calls are TRBV7-2 and TRBJ1-5; no firm D call. This CDR3 comprises 15 residues. V was pared by 1 base and J by 3 bases, with 10 bases between. From germline, CDR1 is SGHTA and CDR2 FQGNSA. CDR3 protein: CASSLDAVTNQPQHF. DNA for the CDR3: TGTGCCAGCAGCTTAGATGCCGTTACCAATCAGCCCCAGCATTTT.

The chain uses TRBV29-1 and TRBJ2-1, with D possibly matching TRBD1 (5 bases). V gave up 4 bases and J gave up 9 bases, with 13 bases separating them. This CDR3 has 12 amino acids. The germline V gene has CDR1 SQVTM and CDR2 ANQGSEA. As DNA, the CDR3 is TGCAGCGTTGGAGGACACCTCGTTGAGCAGTTCTTC. It yields the protein CSVGGHLVEQFF.